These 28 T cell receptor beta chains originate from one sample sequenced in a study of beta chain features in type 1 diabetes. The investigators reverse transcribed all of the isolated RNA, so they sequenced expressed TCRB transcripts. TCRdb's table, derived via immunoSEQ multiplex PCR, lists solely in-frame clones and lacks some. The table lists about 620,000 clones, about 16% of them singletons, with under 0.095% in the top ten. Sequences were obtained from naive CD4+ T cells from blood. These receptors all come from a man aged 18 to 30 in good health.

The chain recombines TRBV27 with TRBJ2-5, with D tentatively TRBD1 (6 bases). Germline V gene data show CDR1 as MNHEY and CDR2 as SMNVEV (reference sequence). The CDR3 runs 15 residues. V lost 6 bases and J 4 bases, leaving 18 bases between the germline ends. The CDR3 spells CASSPIFLGAETQYF. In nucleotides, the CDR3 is TGTGCCAGCAGCCCTATTTTCCTGGGGGCAGAGACCCAGTACTTC.

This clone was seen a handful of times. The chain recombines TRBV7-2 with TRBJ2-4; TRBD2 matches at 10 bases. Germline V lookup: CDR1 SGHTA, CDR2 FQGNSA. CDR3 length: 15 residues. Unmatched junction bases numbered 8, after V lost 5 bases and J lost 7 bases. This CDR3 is CASSGTLAGVNIQYF. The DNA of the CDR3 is TGTGCCAGCAGCGGAACGCTAGCGGGAGTGAACATTCAGTACTTC.

This CDR3 reads CASSQDGQGNQPQHF. CDR3 DNA sequence: TGCGCCAGCAGCCAAGATGGACAGGGTAATCAGCCCCAGCATTTT. The chain links TRBV4-1 to TRBJ1-5; 8 bases are a match to TRBD1. CDR3 length equals 15 residues. Unmatched junction bases numbered 2, after V lost 0 bases and J lost 4 bases. Per the germline V gene, CDR1 is MGHRA and CDR2 is YSYEKL.

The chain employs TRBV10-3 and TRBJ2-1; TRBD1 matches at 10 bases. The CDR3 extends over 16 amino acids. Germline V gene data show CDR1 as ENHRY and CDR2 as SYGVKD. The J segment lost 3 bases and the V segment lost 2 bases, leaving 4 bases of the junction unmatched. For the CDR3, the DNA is TGTGCCATCAGTGAGCTCGGACAGGGGGACTACAATGAGCAGTTCTTC. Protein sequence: CAISELGQGDYNEQFF.

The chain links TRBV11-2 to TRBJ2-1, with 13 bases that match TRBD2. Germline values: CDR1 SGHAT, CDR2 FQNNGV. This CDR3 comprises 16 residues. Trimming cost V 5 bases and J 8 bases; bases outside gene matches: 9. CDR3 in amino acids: CASSPKTSGGRDEQFF. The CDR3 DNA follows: TGTGCCAGCAGCCCAAAGACTAGCGGGGGGAGGGATGAGCAGTTCTTC.

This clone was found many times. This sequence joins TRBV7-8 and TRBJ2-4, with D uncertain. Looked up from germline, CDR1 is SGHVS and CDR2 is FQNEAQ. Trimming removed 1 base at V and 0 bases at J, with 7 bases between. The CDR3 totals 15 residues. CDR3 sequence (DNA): TGTGCCAGCAGCTTAGGTCAACTAGCCAAAAACATTCAGTACTTC. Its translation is CASSLGQLAKNIQYF.

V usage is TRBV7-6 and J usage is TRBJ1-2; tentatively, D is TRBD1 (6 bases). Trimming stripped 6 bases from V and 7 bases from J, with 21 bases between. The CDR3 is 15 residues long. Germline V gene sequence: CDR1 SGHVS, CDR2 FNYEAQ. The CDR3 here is CASSSLDSFKRGYTF. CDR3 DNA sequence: TGTGCCAGCAGTTCGCTGGACAGCTTCAAGCGTGGCTACACCTTC. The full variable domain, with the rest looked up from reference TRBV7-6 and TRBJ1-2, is GAGVSQSPRYKVTKRGQDVALRCDPISGHVSLYWYRQALGQGPEFLTYFNYEAQQDKSGLPNDRFSAERPEGSISTLTIQRTEQRDSAMYRCASSSLDSFKRGYTFGSGTRLTVV.

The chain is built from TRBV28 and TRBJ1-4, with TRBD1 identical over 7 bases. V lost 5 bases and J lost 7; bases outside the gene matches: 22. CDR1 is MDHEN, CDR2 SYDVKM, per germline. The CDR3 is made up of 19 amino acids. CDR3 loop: CASSPPTGAILLWGEKLFF. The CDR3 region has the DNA TGTGCCAGCAGTCCACCTACAGGGGCAATACTTCTTTGGGGTGAAAAACTGTTTTTT.

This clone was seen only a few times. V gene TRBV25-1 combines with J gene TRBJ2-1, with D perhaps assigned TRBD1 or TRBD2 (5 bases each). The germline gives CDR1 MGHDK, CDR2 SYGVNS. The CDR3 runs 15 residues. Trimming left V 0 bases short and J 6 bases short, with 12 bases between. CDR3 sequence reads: CASSEYRGGSNEQFF. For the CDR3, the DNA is TGTGCCAGCAGTGAATATAGGGGTGGGAGCAATGAGCAGTTCTTC.

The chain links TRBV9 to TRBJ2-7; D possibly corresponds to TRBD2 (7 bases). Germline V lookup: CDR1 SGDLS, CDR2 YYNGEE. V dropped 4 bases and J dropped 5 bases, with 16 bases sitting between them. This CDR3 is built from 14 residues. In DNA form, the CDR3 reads TGTGCCAGCAGCCTCGGGGGGCCACGGAACGAGCAGTACTTC. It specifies CASSLGGPRNEQYF.

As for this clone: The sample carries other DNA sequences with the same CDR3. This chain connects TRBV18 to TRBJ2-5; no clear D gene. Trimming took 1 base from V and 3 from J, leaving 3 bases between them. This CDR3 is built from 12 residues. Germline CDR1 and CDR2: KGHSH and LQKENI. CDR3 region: CASSPREETQYF. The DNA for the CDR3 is TGTGCCAGCTCACCACGAGAAGAGACCCAGTACTTC.

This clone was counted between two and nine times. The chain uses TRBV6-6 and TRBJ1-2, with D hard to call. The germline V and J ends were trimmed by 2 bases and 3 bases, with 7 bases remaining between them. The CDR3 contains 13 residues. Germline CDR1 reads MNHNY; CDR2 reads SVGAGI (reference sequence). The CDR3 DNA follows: TGTGCCAGCAGTTACATCCAGGACTATGGCTACACCTTC. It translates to CASSYIQDYGYTF.

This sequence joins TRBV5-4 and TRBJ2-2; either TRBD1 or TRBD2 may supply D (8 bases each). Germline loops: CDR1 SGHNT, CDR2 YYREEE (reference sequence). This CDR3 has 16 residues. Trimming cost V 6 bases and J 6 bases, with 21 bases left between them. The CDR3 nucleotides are TGTGCCAGCAACCGGGGGGGCAGGGGGCCTGCCGGGGAGCTGTTTTTT. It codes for CASNRGGRGPAGELFF.

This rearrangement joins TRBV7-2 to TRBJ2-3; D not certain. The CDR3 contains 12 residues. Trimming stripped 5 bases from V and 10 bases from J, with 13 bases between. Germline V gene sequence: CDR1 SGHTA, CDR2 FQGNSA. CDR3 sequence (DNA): TGTGCCAGCAGCCACTTCACTGAGTCGCAGTATTTT. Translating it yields CASSHFTESQYF.

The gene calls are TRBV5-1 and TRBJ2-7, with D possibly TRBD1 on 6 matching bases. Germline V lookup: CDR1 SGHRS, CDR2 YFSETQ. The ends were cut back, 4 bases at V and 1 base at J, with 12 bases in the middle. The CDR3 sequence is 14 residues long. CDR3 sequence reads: CASSPGDKSYEQYF. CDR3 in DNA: TGCGCCAGCAGCCCCGGGGACAAGTCCTACGAGCAGTACTTC.

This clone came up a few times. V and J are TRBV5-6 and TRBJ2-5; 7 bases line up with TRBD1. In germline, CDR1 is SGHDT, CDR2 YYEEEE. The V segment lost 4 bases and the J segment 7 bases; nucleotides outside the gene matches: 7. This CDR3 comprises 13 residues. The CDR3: CASSHTGEWTQYF. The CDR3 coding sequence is TGTGCCAGCAGCCACACAGGGGAATGGACCCAGTACTTC.

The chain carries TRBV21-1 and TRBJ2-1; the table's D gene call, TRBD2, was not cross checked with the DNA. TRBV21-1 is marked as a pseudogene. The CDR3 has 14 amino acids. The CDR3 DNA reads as TGTGCCAGCAGCCACAAAACCGAGGACAATGAGCAGTTCTTC. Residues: CASSHKTEDNEQFF.

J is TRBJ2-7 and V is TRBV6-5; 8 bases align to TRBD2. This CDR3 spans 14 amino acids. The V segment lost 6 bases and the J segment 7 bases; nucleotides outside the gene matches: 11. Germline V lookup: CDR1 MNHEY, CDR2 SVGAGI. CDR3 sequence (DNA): TGTGCCAGCAGCCGATCCGGGACTAGGGGAGAGCAGTACTTC. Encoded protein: CASSRSGTRGEQYF.

CDR3 residues: CASRSGRTEAFF. In nucleotides, the CDR3 is TGTGCCAGCAGAAGTGGTAGGACTGAAGCTTTCTTT. The chain recombines TRBV5-6 with TRBJ1-1; D ambiguous. Germline assignment: CDR1 SGHDT and CDR2 YYEEEE. V shed 5 bases and J shed 5 bases, with 10 bases lying between them. The CDR3 consists of 12 residues.

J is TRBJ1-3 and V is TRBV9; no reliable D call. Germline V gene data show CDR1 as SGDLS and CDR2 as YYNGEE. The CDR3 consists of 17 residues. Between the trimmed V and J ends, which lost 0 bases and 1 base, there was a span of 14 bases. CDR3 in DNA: TGTGCCAGCAGCGTAGCTCGGACCTCAGAGTCTGGAAACACCATATATTTT. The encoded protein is CASSVARTSESGNTIYF.

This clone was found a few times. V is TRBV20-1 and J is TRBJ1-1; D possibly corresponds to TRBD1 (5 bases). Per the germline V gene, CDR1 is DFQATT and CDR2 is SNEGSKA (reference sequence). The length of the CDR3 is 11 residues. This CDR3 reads CRTGWGTEAFF. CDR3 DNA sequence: TGCAGGACCGGTTGGGGGACTGAAGCTTTCTTT.

CDR3 in amino acids: CSVWGQGLSGANVLTF. CDR3 nucleotide sequence: TGCAGCGTGTGGGGACAGGGTCTTTCTGGGGCCAACGTCCTGACTTTC. The chain has TRBV29-1 and TRBJ2-6, with 9 bases lining up with TRBD1. CDR1 is SQVTM and CDR2 is ANQGSEA in the germline V gene. The length of the CDR3 is 16 residues. V was clipped by 6 bases and J by 1 base; unmatched bases: 7.

The CDR3 coding sequence is TGTGCCAGCAGCCCCCGAGGGAATCCGGGCTATGGCTACACCTTC. Amino acid sequence: CASSPRGNPGYGYTF. The V gene is TRBV7-2, the J gene TRBJ1-2; D remains ambiguous. The CDR3 runs 15 residues. Germline lookup yields CDR1 SGHTA and CDR2 FQGNSA. With 5 bases removed from V and 4 bases from J, the gap between germline ends came to 17 bases.

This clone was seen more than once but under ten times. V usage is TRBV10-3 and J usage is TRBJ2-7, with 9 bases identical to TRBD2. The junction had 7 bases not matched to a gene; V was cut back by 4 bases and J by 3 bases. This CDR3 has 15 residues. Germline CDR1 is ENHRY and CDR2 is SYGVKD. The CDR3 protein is CAISGPSGESYEQYF. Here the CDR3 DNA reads TGTGCCATCAGTGGGCCTAGCGGGGAGAGCTACGAGCAGTACTTC.

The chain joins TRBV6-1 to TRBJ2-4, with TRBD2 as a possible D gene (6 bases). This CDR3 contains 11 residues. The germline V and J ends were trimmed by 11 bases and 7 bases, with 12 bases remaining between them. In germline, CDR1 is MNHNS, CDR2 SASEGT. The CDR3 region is CAVVGRNIQYF. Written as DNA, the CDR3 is TGTGCCGTTGTTGGGAGGAACATTCAGTACTTC.

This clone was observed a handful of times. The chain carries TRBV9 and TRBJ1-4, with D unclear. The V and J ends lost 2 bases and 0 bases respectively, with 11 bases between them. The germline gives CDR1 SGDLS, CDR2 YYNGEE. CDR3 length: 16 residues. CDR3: CASSVGSSATNEKLFF. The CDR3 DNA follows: TGTGCCAGCAGCGTGGGCAGTAGCGCAACTAATGAAAAACTGTTTTTT.

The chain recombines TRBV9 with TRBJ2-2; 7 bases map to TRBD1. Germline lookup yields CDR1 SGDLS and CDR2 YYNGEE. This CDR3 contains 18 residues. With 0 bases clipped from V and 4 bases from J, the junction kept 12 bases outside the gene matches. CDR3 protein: CASSVAGSRGRSTGELFF. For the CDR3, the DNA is TGTGCCAGCAGCGTAGCTGGTTCGAGGGGGCGCAGCACCGGGGAGCTGTTTTTT.

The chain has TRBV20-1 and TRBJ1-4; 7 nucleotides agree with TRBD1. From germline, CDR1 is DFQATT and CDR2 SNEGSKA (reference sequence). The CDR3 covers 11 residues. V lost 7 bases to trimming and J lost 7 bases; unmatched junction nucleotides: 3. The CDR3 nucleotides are TGCAGTGGAGGGGACAGTGAAAAACTGTTTTTT. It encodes CSGGDSEKLFF.